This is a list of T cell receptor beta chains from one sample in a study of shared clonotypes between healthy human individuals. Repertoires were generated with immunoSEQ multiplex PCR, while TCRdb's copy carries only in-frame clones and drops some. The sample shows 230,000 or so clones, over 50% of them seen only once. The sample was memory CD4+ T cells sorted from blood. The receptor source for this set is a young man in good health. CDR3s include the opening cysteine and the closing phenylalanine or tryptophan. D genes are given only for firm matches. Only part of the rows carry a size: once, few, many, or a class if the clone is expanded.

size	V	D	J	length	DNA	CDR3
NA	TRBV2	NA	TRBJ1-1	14	TGTGCCAGCAGCGCGGGACCAAGGAACACTGAAGCTTTCTTT	CASSAGPRNTEAFF
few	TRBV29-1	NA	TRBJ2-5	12	TGCAGCGTTGTGGGGGGCTCGGAGACCCAGTACTTC	CSVVGGSETQYF
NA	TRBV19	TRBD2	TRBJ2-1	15	TGTGCCAGTAGTAGCGGGAGGGGATCCTACAATGAGCAGTTCTTC	CASSSGRGSYNEQFF
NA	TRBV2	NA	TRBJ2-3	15	TGTGCCAGCAGTGGCCTAAGGGGGAGCACAGATACGCAGTATTTT	CASSGLRGSTDTQYF
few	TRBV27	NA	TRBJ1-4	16	TGTGCCAGCAGTTTATCGTCCATCCCCACTAATGAAAAACTGTTTTTT	CASSLSSIPTNEKLFF
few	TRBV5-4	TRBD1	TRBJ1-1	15	TGTGCCAGCAGCCAATCGGGACAGCTGAACACTGAAGCTTTCTTT	CASSQSGQLNTEAFF
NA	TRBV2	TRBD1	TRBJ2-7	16	TGTGCCAGCAGGTTTGATCGGACAGGGGGTTCCTACGAGCAGTACTTC	CASRFDRTGGSYEQYF
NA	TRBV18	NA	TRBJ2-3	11	TGTGCCAGCTCACGAGAAGATACGCAGTATTTT	CASSREDTQYF
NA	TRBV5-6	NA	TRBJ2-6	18	TGTGCCAGCAGCTTGGGGACACCGCTCTGGTCTGGGGCCAACGTCCTGACTTTC	CASSLGTPLWSGANVLTF
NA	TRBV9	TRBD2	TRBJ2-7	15	TGTGCCAGCAGCGTAGAACCGGGAGGCTCCTACGAGCAGTACTTC	CASSVEPGGSYEQYF
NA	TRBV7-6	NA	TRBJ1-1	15	TGTGCCAGCAGCCCACTCGGCCGGGTGAACACTGAAGCTTTCTTT	CASSPLGRVNTEAFF
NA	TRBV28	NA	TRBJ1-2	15	TGTGCCAGCAGTCCCGGGGATTCCCACAGCTATGGCTACACCTTC	CASSPGDSHSYGYTF
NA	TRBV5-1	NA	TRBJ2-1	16	TGCGCCAGCAGCTTGGACAGTGGATTGCCGAGCAATGAGCAGTTCTTC	CASSLDSGLPSNEQFF
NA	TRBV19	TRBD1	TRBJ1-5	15	TGTGCCAGTAGTCCTACAGGGGAGGGCAATCAGCCCCAGCATTTT	CASSPTGEGNQPQHF
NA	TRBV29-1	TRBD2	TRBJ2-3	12	TGCAGCGCCGGGGGGGGCACAGATACGCAGTATTTT	CSAGGGTDTQYF
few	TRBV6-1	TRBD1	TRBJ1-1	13	TGTGCCAGCATCGACCCAGGGGGGACTGAAGCTTTCTTT	CASIDPGGTEAFF
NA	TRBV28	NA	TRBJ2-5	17	TGTGCCAGCAGTTTTATGGGGGCGTTTGGTCAATTGGGGGCCCAGTACTTC	CASSFMGAFGQLGAQYF
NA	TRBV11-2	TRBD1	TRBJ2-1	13	TGTGCCAGCAGCACTGACAGGGGAGGCGAGCAGTTCTTC	CASSTDRGGEQFF
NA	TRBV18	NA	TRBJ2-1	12	TGTGCCAGCTCACCCACCCACAATGAGCAGTTCTTC	CASSPTHNEQFF
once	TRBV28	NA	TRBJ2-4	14	TGTGCCAGCAGTCCTCAGGTCGGGGGCAGCATTCAGTACTTC	CASSPQVGGSIQYF
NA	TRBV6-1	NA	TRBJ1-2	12	TGTGCCAGCAGTGACGGGATCTATGGCTACACCTTC	CASSDGIYGYTF
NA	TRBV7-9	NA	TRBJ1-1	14	TGTGCCAGCACAAATAGCGGGCGGGAGACTGAAGCTTTCTTT	CASTNSGRETEAFF
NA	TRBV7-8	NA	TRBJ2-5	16	TGTGCCAGCAGCTTGAGGAGGGTCAGATCCCAAGAGACCCAGTACTTC	CASSLRRVRSQETQYF